This passage covers 12 T cell receptor beta chains from one sample sequenced in a study of T-cell reconstitution after alpha-beta-depleted transplantation in children. Preparing the TCRbeta library involved the use of unique molecular identifiers. TCRdb redid the calling of the PCR reads with MiXCR, one entry per CDR3 protein. The sample shows 330,000 or so distinct CDR3 sequences, approximately 10% of them seen only once. This material consisted of PBMCs from the stem cell graft donor, taken from the stem cell graft. The receptors shown here come from a human donor who donated a stem cell graft to a child with acute lymphoblastic leukemia.

This clonotype was observed many times. This chain joins TRBV28 and TRBJ2-3, with 9 bases fitting TRBD1. CDR1 and CDR2 from the germline V gene are MDHEN and SYDVKM. J lost 1 base, V lost 7 bases, and 3 bases had no gene match. The CDR3 covers 14 residues. CDR3 protein: CASNHRGRTDTQYF. The DNA of the CDR3 is TGTGCCAGCAACCACAGGGGGCGCACAGATACGCAGTATTTT.

The chain employs TRBV4-3 and TRBJ1-1; weak D call: TRBD1 (5 bases). V was trimmed by 7 bases and J by 1 base, leaving 19 bases between them. In germline, CDR1 is LGHNA, CDR2 YSLEER. The CDR3 length is 16 residues. Here the CDR3 reads CASTPGPQTENTEAFF. CDR3 nucleotide sequence: TGCGCCAGCACCCCCGGACCCCAGACAGAGAACACTGAAGCTTTCTTT.

This clonotype was observed a handful of times. J is TRBJ1-2 and V is TRBV4-3; maybe TRBD1 (5 bases). The V end lost 0 bases, the J end lost 0 bases, and 14 bases lay between the germline ends. Germline CDR1 and CDR2: LGHNA and YSLEER. This CDR3 is 17 amino acids long. CDR3 in amino acids: CASSQDVGRVSNYGYTF. CDR3 coding DNA: TGCGCCAGCAGCCAAGACGTCGGCAGGGTTTCTAACTATGGCTACACCTTC.

The chain recombines TRBV20-1 with TRBJ2-1; D gene ambiguous. CDR1 is DFQATT, CDR2 SNEGSKA, per germline (reference sequence). V lost 5 bases to trimming and J lost 2 bases, with 13 bases between them. The CDR3 has 14 residues. CDR3: CSAGKAATYNEQFF. For the CDR3, the DNA is TGCAGTGCTGGGAAGGCAGCCACCTACAATGAGCAGTTCTTC.

This clonotype has only a few counts. The rearrangement joins TRBV29-1 to TRBJ1-1; perhaps TRBD1 as D (6 bases). This CDR3 contains 11 residues. Germline V gene lookup returns CDR1 SQVTM and CDR2 ANQGSEA. The ends were cut back, 0 bases at V and 11 bases at J, with 10 bases in the middle. CDR3 bases: TGCAGCGTTGAAGATACAGGGAGCGCTTTCTTT. Translated: CSVEDTGSAFF.

This rearrangement joins TRBV7-2 to TRBJ2-7; D is undetermined. The germline CDR1 and CDR2 sequences are SGHTA and FQGNSA. With 1 base removed from V and 1 base from J, the gap between germline ends came to 8 bases. This CDR3 has 14 amino acids. CDR3 region: CASSLDVGSYEQYF. The CDR3 DNA follows: TGTGCCAGCAGCTTAGATGTGGGATCCTACGAGCAGTACTTC. Full variable domain (remainder filled in from reference TRBV7-2 and TRBJ2-7): GAGVSQSPSNKVTEKGKDVELRCDPISGHTALYWYRQSLGQGLEFLIYFQGNSAPDKSGLPSDRFSAERTGGSVSTLTIQRTQQEDSAVYLCASSLDVGSYEQYFGPGTRLTVT.

There are a few counts of this clonotype. The J gene is TRBJ2-2, the V gene TRBV25-1, with 10 bases that match TRBD1. CDR3 size: 16 residues. The J segment lost 6 bases and the V segment lost 2 bases, leaving 6 bases of the junction unmatched. Germline CDR1 reads MGHDK; CDR2 reads SYGVNS. CDR3 DNA sequence: TGTGCCAGCAGTGAAACGGGACAGGGGTCCTCCGGGGAGCTGTTTTTT. Translated, it gives CASSETGQGSSGELFF.

A remark on this clonotype: A read error may produce the germline difference seen at one junction end. The V and J genes are TRBV7-2 and TRBJ2-3, with D uncertain. The germline V gene has CDR1 SGHTA and CDR2 FQGNSA. The CDR3 spans 13 residues. In DNA form, the CDR3 reads TGTGCCAGCAGCTTTCTAGGTTCAGATACGCAGAATTTT. Translating gives CASSFLGSDTQNF.

J is TRBJ2-5 and V is TRBV7-2; D is possibly TRBD1 (6 bases). Germline V CDR1 and CDR2: SGHTA, FQGNSA. The length of the CDR3 is 15 residues. V was clipped by 5 bases and J by 1 base, with 14 bases between them. The CDR3 loop reads CASSQSGTTQETQYF. The DNA of the CDR3 is TGTGCCAGCAGCCAGTCCGGGACAACCCAAGAGACCCAGTACTTC.

The V gene is TRBV5-1, the J gene TRBJ2-7; TRBD1 matches at 7 bases. J lost 5 bases, V lost 1 base, and 9 bases had no gene match. CDR1 SGHRS and CDR2 YFSETQ come from the germline V gene. CDR3 length: 15 amino acids. CDR3 sequence: CASSLIVGTVNEQYF. The CDR3 nucleotides are TGCGCCAGCAGCTTGATAGTCGGGACAGTCAACGAGCAGTACTTC.

The J gene is TRBJ2-2, the V gene TRBV12-3 or TRBV12-4; 16 bases fit TRBD2. CDR3 length: 18 residues. Trimming cost V 7 bases and J 3 bases; bases outside gene matches: 8. The CDR3, as DNA: TGTGCCAGCACCCCGGGACTAGCGGGAGGGCCTCACACCGGGGAGCTGTTTTTT. Translation gives CASTPGLAGGPHTGELFF.

The rearrangement links TRBV20-1 to TRBJ2-6; a weak D match, TRBD2 (5 bases). In germline, CDR1 is DFQATT, CDR2 SNEGSKA (reference sequence). Between the trimmed V and J ends, which lost 1 base and 0 bases, there was a span of 13 bases. This CDR3 comprises 17 residues. The DNA for the CDR3 is TGCAGTGCTAGAGGGTGGCTAGCTGGCTCTGGGGCCAACGTCCTGACTTTC. It yields the protein CSARGWLAGSGANVLTF.